This T cell receptor beta chain was obtained from a study of blood T cells in healthy people across ages. A sample-barcoded 5' primer and a J-beta primer mix were used in a second PCR of about 7 to 12 cycles. TCRdb redid the calling of the 5' RACE reads with MiXCR, one entry per CDR3 protein. Of some 1.4 million distinct CDR3 sequences listed, 42% were seen once; the top ten hold 7.9%. The length of the CDR3 is 13 residues. V trimming: 7 bases; J trimming: 1 base; junction bases outside the gene matches: 2. From germline, CDR1 is SQVTM and CDR2 ANQGSEA. The extraction recovered at least 5.5 micrograms of total RNA per sample. This clonotype occurred many times.

The rearrangement joins TRBV29-1 to TRBJ2-4; 9 bases line up with TRBD1. The clonotype originates from a woman under 30 in good health. The sample was blood. CDR3 DNA: TGCAGCGCCGGGACAGGGGCCAAAAACATTCAGTACTTC. Encoded protein: CSAGTGAKNIQYF.